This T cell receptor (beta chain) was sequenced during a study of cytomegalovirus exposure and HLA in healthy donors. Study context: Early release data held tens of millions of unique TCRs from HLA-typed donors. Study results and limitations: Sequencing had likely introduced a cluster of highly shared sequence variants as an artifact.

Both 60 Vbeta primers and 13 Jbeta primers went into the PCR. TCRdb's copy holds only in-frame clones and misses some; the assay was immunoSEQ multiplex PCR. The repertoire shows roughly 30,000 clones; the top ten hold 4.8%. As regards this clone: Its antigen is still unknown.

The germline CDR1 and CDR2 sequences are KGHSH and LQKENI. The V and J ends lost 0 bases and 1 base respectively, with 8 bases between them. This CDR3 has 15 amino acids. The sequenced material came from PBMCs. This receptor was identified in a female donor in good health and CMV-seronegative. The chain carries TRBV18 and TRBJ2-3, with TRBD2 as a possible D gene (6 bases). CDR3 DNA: TGTGCCAGCTCACCACCGGGACTGCGCACAGATACGCAGTATTTT. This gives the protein CASSPPGLRTDTQYF. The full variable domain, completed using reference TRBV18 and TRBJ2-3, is NAGVMQNPRHLVRRRGQEARLRCSPMKGHSHVYWYRQLPEEGLKFMVYLQKENIIDESGMPKERFSAEFPKEGPSILRIQQVVRGDSAAYFCASSPPGLRTDTQYFGPGTRLTVL.